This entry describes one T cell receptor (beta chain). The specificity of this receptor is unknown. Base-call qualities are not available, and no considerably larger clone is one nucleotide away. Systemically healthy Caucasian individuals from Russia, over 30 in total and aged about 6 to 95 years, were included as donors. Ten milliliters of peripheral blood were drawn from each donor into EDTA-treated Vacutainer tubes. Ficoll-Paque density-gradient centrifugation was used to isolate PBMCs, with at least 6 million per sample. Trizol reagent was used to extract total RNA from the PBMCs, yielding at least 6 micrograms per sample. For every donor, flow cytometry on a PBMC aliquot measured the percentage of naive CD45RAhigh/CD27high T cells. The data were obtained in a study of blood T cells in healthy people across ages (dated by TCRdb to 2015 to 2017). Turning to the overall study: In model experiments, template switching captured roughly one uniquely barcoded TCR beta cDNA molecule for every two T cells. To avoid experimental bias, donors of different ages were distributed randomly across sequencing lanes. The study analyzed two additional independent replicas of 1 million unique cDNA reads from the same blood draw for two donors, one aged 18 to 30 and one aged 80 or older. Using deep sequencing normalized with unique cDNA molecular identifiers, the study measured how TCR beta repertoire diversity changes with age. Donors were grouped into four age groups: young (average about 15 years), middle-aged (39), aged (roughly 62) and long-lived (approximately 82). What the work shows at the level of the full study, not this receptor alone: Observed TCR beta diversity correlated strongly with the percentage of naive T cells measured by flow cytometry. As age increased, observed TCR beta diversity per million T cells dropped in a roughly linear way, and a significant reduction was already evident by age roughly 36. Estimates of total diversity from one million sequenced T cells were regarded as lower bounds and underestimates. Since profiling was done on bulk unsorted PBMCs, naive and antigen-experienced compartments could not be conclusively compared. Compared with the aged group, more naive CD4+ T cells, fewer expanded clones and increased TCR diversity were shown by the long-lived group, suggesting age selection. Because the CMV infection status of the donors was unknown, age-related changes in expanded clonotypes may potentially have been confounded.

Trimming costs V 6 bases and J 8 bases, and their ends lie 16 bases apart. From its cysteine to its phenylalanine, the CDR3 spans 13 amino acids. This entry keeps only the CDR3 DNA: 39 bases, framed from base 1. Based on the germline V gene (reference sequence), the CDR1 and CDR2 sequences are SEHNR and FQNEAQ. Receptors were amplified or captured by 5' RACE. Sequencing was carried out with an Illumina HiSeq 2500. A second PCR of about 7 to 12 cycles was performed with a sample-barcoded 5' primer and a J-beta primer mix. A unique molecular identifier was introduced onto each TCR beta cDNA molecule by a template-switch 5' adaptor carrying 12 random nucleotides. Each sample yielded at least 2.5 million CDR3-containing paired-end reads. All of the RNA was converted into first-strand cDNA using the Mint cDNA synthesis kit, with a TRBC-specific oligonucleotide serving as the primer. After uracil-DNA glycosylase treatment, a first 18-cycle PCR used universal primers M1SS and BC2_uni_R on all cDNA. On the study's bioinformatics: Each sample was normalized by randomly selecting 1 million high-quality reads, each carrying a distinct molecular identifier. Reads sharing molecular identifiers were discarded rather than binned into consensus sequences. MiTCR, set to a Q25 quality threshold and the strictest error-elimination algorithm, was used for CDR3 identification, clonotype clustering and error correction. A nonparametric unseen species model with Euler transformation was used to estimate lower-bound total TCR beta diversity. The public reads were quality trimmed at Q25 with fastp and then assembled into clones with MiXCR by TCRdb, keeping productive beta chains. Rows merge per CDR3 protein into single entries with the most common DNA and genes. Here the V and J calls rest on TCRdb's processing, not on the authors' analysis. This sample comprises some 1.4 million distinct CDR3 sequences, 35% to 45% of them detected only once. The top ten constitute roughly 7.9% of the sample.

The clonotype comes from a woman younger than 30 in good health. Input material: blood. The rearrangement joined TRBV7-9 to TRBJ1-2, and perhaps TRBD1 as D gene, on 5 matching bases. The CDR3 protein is CASSALGREGYTF. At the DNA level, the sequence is TGTGCCAGCAGTGCTCTGGGCAGGGAGGGCTACACCTTC.